This TCR beta chain originates from a study of blood T cell repertoires in COVID-19. The CDR3 is 14 amino acids. The V gene's germline CDR1 is SGHRS and CDR2 YFSETQ. J was trimmed by 4 bases and V by 3 bases; bases with no gene match: 3. Repertoires were generated with immunoSEQ multiplex PCR, while TCRdb's copy carries only in-frame clones and drops some. The sample consists of approximately 190,000 clones, roughly 80% of them appearing once. This clone was found once. The clonotype was recovered from a man in his sixties with active or convalescent COVID-19. The sequenced material came from peripheral blood. J is TRBJ2-7 and V is TRBV5-1; the match to TRBD2 covers 11 bases. CDR3 sequence: CASSWGLAAYEQYF. The CDR3 bases are TGCGCCAGCAGCTGGGGACTAGCGGCATACGAGCAGTACTTC.